This TCR beta chain was sequenced for a study of cytomegalovirus exposure and HLA in healthy donors. Whole-study findings and limits: Whilst most TCR sequences proved rare, a subset of public TCRs occurred across many donors. Specificity for CMV antigens was confirmed in vitro for a few of the CMV-associated chains.

To note about this clone: Its antigen is still unknown.

V was clipped by 2 bases and J by 12 bases, with 14 bases between them. Germline assignment: CDR1 LNHNV and CDR2 YYDKDF (reference sequence). The CDR3 extends over 14 amino acids. In the PCR, 60 Vbeta and 13 Jbeta primers were used. Some clones are missing from TCRdb's copy, which holds only in-frame ones; the method was immunoSEQ multiplex PCR. Of about 160,000 clones listed, 60% to 80% are singletons. Sequenced: PBMCs. The chain couples TRBV15 to TRBJ1-6; TRBD1 might be the D (5 bases). This sequence originates from a male donor in good health and CMV-seronegative. The chain's CDR3 is CATSRPLTDLPLHF. The CDR3 DNA sequence: TGTGCCACCAGCAGACCGTTGACAGACTTACCCCTCCACTTT. Complete variable domain (other parts from reference TRBV15 and TRBJ1-6): DAMVIQNPRYQVTQFGKPVTLSCSQTLNHNVMYWYQQKSSQAPKLLFHYYDKDFNNEADTPDNFQSRRPNTSFCFLDIRSPGLGDTAMYLCATSRPLTDLPLHFGNGTRLTVT.